One sample yielded the 2 T cell receptor beta chains listed below, sequenced in a study of cytomegalovirus exposure and HLA in healthy donors. PCR was performed using 60 Vbeta and 13 Jbeta primers. Assay used: immunoSEQ multiplex PCR; TCRdb lists only in-frame clones, some missing. The sample has around 200,000 clones; around 80% are singletons. The sequencing sample was made of PBMCs. The source of these receptors is a man aged 25 to 40 in good health and CMV-seronegative.

The V and J genes are TRBV11-3 and TRBJ1-1; TRBD1 might be the D (5 bases). This CDR3 region has 12 residues. CDR1 and CDR2 (germline): SGHNT, YENEEA. V lost 3 bases to trimming and J lost 7 bases, with 9 bases between them. The CDR3 region has the DNA TGTGCCAGCAGCTTGCGGGGGGGTGAAGCTTTCTTT. Protein sequence: CASSLRGGEAFF.

The rearrangement uses TRBV28 and TRBJ2-4; 8 bases match TRBD1. With V trimmed by 7 bases and J by 8 bases, 7 bases remained unmatched. Germline loops: CDR1 MDHEN, CDR2 SYDVKM. The CDR3 consists of 13 residues. The DNA for the CDR3 is TGTGCCAGCACCCCGGGACAGGTTCACATTCAGTACTTC. Amino acids: CASTPGQVHIQYF.